The clone carrying this TCR beta chain was seen more than once but under ten times. Trimming took off 4 bases at V and 4 bases at J, with 13 bases between the two ends. CDR1 is LNHNV and CDR2 is YYDKDF in the germline V gene (reference sequence). The CDR3 runs 14 residues. Authors' data handling: Counts of nucleated cells, estimated from reference gene primer amplification, were obtained. The data were produced by immunoSEQ multiplex PCR, yet TCRdb's version contains in-frame clones alone and is incomplete. For V, J and clone size, that table is used; D and trimming come from the DNA. Of approximately 25,000 clones listed, approximately 77% are singletons. The data are from a study of blood T cell repertoires in COVID-19. In the study overall: The United States, Italy and Spain were the sources of the acute and convalescent COVID-19 samples. T cells, B-cell-depleted T cells, or PBMCs provided the cDNA or gDNA that served as material.

The sequence was collected from a man aged 80 or over with active or convalescent COVID-19. This sequence joins TRBV15 and TRBJ1-2; possibly TRBD1 for D (5 bases). The sample comprised peripheral blood. The CDR3 nucleotides read TGTGCCACCAGCAAGGACACAGTCACCTATGGCTACACCTTC. Amino acids: CATSKDTVTYGYTF.